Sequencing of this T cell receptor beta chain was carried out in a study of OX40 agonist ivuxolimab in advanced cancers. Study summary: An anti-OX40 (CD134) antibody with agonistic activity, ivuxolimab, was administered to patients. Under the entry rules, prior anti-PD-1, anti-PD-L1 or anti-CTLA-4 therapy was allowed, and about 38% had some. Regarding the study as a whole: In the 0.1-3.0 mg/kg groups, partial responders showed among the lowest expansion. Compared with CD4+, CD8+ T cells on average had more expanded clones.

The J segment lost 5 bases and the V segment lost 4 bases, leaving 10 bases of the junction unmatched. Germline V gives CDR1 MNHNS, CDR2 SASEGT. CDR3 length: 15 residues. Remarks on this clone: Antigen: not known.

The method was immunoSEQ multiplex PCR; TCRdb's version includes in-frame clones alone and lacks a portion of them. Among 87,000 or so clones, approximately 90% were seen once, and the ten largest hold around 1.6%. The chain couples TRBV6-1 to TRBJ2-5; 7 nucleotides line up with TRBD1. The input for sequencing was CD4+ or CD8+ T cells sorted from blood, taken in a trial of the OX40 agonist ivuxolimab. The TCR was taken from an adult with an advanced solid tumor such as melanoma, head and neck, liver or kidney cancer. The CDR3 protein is CASSVKGAGSETQYF. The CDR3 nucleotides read TGTGCCAGCAGTGTTAAGGGGGCCGGATCTGAGACCCAGTACTTC.